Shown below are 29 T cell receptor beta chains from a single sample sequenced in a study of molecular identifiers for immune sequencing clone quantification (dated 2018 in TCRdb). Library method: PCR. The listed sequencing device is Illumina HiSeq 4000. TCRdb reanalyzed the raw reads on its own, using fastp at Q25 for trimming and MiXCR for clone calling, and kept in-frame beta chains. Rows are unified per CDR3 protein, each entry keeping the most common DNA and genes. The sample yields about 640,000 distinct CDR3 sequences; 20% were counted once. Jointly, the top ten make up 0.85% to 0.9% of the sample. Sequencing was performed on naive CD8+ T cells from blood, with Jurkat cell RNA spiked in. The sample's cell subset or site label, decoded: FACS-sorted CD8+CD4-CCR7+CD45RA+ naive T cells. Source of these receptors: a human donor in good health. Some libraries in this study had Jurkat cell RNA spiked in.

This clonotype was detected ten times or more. CDR3 residues: CASRYTGLAGDGNTDTQYF. CDR3 DNA: TGTGCCAGCAGATACACTGGACTAGCGGGAGATGGGAACACAGATACGCAGTATTTT. The V call is TRBV6-5, the J call TRBJ2-3, with 13 bases fitting TRBD2. The germline V gene encodes CDR1 MNHEY and CDR2 SVGAGI. This CDR3 spans 19 amino acids. V shed 6 bases, J shed 2 bases, and the junction held 14 bases outside the gene matches.

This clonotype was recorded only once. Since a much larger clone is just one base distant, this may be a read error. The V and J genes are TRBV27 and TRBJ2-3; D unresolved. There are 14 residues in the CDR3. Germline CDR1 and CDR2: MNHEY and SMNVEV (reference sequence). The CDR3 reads CASGFIFGTDTQYF. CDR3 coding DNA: TGTGCCAGCGGTTTTATCTTCGGCACAGATACGCAGTATTTT.

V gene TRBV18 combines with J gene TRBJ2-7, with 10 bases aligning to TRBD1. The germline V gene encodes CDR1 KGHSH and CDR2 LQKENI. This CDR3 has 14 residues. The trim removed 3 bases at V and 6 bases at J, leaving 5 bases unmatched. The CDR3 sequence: CASSPRTGGFEQYF. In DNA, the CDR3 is TGTGCCAGCTCACCTAGGACAGGGGGATTCGAGCAGTACTTC.

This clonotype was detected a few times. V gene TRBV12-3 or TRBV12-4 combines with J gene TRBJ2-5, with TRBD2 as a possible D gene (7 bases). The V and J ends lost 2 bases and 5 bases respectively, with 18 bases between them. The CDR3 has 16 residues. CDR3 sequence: CASSLFRGAPLETQYF. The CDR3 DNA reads TGTGCCAGCAGTTTATTCCGGGGGGCCCCCCTGGAGACCCAGTACTTC.

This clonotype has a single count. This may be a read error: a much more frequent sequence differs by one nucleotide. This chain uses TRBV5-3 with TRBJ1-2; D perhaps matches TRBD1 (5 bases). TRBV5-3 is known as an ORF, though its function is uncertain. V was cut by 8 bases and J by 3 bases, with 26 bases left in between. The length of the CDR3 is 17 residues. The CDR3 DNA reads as TGTGCCAGCGGCTTGGAATTTGCGAGGGGCCGTGACTATGGCTACACCTTC. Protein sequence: CASGLEFARGRDYGYTF.

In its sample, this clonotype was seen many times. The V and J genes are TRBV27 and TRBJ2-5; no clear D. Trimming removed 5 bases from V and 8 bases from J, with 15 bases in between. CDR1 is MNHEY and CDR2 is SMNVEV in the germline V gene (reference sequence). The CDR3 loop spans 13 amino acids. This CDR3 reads CASSPDAVRTQYF. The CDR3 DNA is TGTGCCAGCAGTCCAGACGCAGTGCGTACCCAGTACTTC.

In nucleotides, the CDR3 is TGCGCCAGCAGCCACCTGGTCAGACGGGGCACAGATACGCAGTATTTT. Translated, it gives CASSHLVRRGTDTQYF. The chain combines TRBV4-3 with TRBJ2-3; unclear D gene. The germline V gene encodes CDR1 LGHNA and CDR2 YSLEER. Trimming shortened V by 3 bases and J by 1 base, and 14 bases separated the two germline ends. The CDR3 length is 16 residues.

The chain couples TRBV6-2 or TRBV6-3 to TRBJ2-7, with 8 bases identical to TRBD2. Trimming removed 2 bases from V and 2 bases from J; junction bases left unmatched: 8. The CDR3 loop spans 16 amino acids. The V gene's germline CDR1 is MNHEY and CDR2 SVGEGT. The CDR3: CASSYKSGGDAYEQYF. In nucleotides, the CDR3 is TGTGCCAGCAGTTACAAGAGCGGGGGAGACGCCTACGAGCAGTACTTC.

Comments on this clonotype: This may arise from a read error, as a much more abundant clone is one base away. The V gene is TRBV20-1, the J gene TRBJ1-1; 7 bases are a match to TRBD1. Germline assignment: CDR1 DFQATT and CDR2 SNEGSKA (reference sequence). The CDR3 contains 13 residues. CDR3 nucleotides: TGCGGTGCGTCTACAGGGGACAACACTGAAGCTTTCTTT. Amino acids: CGASTGDNTEAFF.

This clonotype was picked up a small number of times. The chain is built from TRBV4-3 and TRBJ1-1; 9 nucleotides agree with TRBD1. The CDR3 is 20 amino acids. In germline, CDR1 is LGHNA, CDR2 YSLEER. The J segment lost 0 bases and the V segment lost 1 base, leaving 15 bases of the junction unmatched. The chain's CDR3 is CASSQGGVGQGWRVNTEAFF. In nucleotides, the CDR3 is TGCGCCAGCAGCCAAGGGGGGGTAGGACAGGGGTGGCGGGTGAACACTGAAGCTTTCTTT.

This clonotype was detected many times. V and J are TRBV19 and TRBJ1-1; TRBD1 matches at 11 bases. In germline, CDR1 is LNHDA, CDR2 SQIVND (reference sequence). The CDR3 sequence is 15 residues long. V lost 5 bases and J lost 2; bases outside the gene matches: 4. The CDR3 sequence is CASSADRGLNTEAFF. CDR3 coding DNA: TGTGCCAGTAGTGCGGACAGGGGGCTCAACACTGAAGCTTTCTTT.

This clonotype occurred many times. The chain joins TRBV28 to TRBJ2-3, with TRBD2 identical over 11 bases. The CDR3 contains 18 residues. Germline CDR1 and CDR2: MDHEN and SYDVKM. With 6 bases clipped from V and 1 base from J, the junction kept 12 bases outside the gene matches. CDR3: CASSSGTPGLAGTDTQYF. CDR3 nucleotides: TGTGCCAGCAGCTCCGGGACACCGGGACTAGCGGGCACAGATACGCAGTATTTT.

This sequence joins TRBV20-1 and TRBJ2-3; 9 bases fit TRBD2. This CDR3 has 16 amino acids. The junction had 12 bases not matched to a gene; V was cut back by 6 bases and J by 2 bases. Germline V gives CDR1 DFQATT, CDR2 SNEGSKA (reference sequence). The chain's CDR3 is CSATGLTSGTTDTQYF. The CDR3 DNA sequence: TGCAGTGCAACCGGCTTGACTAGCGGAACCACAGATACGCAGTATTTT.

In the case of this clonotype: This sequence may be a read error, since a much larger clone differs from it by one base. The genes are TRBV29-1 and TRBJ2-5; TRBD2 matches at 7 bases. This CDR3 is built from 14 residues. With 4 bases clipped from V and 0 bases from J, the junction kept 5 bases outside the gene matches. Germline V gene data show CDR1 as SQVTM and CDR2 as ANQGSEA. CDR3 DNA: TGCAGCGTTGGCAACGGGGGGTACCAAGAGACCCAGTACTTC. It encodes CSVGNGGYQETQYF.

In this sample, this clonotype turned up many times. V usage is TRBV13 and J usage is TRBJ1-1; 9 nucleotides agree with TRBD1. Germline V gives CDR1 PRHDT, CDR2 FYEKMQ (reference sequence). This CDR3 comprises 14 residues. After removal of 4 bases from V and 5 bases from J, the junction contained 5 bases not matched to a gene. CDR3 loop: CASSSGTGITEAFF. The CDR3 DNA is TGTGCCAGCAGCTCAGGGACAGGGATAACTGAAGCTTTCTTT.

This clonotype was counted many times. The DNA for the CDR3 is TGTGCCAGCAGGTCGGACGGCCTTCAGGATACGCAGTATTTT. This gives the protein CASRSDGLQDTQYF. The chain is built from TRBV12-3 or TRBV12-4 and TRBJ2-3; no clear D gene. Between the trimmed V and J ends, which lost 6 bases and 6 bases, there was a span of 16 bases. The CDR3 contains 14 residues.

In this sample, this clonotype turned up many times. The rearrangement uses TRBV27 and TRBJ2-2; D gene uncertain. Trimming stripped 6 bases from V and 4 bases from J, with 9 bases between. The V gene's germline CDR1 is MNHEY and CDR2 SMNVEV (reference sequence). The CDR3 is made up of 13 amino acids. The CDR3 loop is CASRELGTGELFF. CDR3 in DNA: TGTGCCAGCAGGGAGCTCGGCACCGGGGAGCTGTTTTTT.

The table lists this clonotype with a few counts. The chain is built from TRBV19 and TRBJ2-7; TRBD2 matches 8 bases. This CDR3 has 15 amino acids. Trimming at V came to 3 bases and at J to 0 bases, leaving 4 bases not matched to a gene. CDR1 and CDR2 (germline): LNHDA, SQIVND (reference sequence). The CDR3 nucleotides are TGTGCCAGTAGTATTACGGCGGGAGGCTCCTACGAGCAGTACTTC. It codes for CASSITAGGSYEQYF.

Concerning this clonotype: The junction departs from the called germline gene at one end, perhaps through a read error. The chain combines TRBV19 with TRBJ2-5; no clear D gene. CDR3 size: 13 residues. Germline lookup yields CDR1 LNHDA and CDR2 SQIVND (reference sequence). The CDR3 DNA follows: TGTGCCAGTGGTGGTCCCTACCAAGAGGCCCAGTACTTC. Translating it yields CASGGPYQEAQYF. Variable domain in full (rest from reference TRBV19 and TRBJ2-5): DGGITQSPKYLFRKEGQNVTLSCEQNLNHDAMYWYRQDPGQGLRLIYYSQIVNDFQKGDIAEGYSVSREKKESFPLTVTSAQKNPTAFYLCASGGPYQEAQYFGPGTRLLVL.

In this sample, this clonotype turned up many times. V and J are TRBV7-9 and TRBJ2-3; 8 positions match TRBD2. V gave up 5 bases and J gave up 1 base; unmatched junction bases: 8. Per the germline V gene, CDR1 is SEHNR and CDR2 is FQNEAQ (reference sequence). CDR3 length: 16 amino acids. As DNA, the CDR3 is TGTGCCAGCAGCCCCAAAGCGGGAGTGGGCACAGATACGCAGTATTTT. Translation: CASSPKAGVGTDTQYF. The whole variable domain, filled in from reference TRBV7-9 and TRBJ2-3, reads DTGVSQNPRHKITKRGQNVTFRCDPISEHNRLYWYRQTLGQGPEFLTYFQNEAQLEKSRLLSDRFSAERPKGSFSTLEIQRTEQGDSAMYLCASSPKAGVGTDTQYFGPGTRLTVL.

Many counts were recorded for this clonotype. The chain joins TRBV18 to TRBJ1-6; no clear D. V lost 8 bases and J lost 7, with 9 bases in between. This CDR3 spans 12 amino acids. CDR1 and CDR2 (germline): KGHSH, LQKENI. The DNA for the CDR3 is TGTGCCAGCAGCCCAGTCAATTCACCCCTCCACTTT. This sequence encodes CASSPVNSPLHF. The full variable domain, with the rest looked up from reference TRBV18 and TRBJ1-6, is NAGVMQNPRHLVRRRGQEARLRCSPMKGHSHVYWYRQLPEEGLKFMVYLQKENIIDESGMPKERFSAEFPKEGPSILRIQQVVRGDSAAYFCASSPVNSPLHFGNGTRLTVT.

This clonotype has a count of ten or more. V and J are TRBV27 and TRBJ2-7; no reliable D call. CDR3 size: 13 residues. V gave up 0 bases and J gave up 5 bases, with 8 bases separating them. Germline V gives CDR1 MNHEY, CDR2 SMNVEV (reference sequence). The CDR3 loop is CASSLSAAHEQYF. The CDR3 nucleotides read TGTGCCAGCAGTTTATCGGCGGCCCACGAGCAGTACTTC.

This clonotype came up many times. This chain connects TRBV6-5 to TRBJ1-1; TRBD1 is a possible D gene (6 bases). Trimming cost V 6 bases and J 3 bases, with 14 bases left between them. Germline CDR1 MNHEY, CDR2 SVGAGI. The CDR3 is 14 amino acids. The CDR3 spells CASSPGGRDTEAFF. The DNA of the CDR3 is TGTGCCAGCAGCCCTGGGGGGCGTGACACTGAAGCTTTCTTT.

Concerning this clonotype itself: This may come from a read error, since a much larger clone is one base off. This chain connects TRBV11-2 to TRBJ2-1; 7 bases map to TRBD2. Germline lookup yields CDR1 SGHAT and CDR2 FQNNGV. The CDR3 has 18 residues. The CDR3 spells CASSLPPVAGVYYNEQLF. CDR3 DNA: TGTGCCAGCAGCCTCCCCCCGGTCGCGGGGGTTTACTACAATGAGCAGCTCTTC. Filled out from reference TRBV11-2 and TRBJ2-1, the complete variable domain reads EAGVAQSPRYKIIEKRQSVAFWCNPISGHATLYWYQQILGQGPKLLIQFQNNGVVDDSQLPKDRFSAERLKGVDSTLKIQPAKLEDSAVYLCASSLPPVAGVYYNEQLFGPGTRLTVL.

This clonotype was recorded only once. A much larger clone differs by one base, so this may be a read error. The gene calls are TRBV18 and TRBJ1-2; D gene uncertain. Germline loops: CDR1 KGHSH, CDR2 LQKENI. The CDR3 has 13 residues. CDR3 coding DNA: TGTGCCAGCTCACCACCGGCAGCCTATGGCCACACCTTC. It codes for CASSPPAAYGHTF.

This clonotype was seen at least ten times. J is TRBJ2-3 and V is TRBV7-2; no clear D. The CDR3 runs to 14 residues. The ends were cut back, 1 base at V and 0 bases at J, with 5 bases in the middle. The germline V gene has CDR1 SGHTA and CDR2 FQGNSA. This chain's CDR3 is CASSLEDSTDTQYF. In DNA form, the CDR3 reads TGTGCCAGCAGCTTAGAGGATAGCACAGATACGCAGTATTTT.

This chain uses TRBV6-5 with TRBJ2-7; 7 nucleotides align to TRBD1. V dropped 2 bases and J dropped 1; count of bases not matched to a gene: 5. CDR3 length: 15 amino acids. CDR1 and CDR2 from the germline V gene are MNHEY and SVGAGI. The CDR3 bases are TGTGCCAGCAGTTACCCTCTGGGACAGTCCTACGAGCAGTACTTC. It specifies CASSYPLGQSYEQYF.

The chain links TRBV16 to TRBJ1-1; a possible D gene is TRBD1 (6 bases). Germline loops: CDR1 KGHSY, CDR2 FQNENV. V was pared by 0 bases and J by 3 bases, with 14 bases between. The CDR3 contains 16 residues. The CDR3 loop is CASSQSGGRFDTEAFF. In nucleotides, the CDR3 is TGTGCCAGCAGCCAATCCGGGGGCAGGTTTGACACTGAAGCTTTCTTT.

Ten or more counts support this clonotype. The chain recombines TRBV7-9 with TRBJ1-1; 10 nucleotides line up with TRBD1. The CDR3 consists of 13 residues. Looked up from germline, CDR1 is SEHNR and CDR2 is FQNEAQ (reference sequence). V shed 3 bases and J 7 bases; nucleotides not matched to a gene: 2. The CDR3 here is CASSLGQGYEAFF. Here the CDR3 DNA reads TGTGCCAGCAGCTTGGGACAGGGGTATGAAGCTTTCTTT.